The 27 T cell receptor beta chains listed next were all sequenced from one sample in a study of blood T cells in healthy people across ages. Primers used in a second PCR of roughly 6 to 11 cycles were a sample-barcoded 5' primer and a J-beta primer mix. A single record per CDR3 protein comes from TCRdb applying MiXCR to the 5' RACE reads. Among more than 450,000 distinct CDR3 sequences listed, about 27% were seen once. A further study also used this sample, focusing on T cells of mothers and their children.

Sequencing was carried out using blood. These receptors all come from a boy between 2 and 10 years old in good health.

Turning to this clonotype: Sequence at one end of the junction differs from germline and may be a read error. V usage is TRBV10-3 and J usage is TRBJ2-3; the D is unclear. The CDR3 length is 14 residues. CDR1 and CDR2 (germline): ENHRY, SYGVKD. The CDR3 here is CAISEPIGADTQYF. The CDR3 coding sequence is TGCGCCATCAGTGAGCCCATCGGTGCAGATACGCAGTATTTT.

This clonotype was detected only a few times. In DNA, the CDR3 is TGTGCCAGCAGCCCCGTGGCTAGCGCGAGCCCGTCTTCCTACGAGCAGTACTTC. This gives the protein CASSPVASASPSSYEQYF. The chain couples TRBV9 to TRBJ2-7, with D tentatively TRBD2 (6 bases). This CDR3 has 18 residues. Germline CDR1 SGDLS, CDR2 YYNGEE. Trimming shortened V by 4 bases and J by 1 base, and 24 bases separated the two germline ends.

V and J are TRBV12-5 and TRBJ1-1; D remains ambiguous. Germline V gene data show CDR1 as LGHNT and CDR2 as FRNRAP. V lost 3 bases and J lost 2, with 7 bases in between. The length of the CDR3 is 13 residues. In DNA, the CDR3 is TGTGCTAGTGGTTTCGGTATAAACACTGAAGCTTTCTTT. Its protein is CASGFGINTEAFF.

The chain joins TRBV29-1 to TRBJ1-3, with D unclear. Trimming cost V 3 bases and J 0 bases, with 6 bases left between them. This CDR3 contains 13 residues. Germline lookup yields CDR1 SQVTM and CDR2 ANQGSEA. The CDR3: CSVEANSGNTIYF. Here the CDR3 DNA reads TGCAGCGTTGAGGCGAACTCTGGAAACACCATATATTTT.

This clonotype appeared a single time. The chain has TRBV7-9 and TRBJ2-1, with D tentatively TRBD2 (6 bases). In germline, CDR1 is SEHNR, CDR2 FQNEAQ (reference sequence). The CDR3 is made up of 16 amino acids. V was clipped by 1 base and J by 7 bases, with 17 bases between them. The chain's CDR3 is CASSLVPTRGVNEQFF. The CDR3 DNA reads TGTGCCAGCAGCTTAGTCCCGACTAGAGGCGTAAATGAGCAGTTCTTC.

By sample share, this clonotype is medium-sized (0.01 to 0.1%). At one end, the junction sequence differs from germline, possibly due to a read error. For the CDR3, the DNA is TGTGCCAGCAGCTTAGGACAGCAAGAGACCCAGTACTTC. It codes for CASSLGQQETQYF. J is TRBJ2-5 and V is TRBV12-3 or TRBV12-4, with D maybe TRBD1 (6 bases). This CDR3 comprises 13 residues.

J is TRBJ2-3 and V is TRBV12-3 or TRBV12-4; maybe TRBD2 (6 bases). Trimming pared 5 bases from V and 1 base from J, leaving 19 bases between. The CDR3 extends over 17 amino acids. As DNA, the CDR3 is TGTGCCAGCAGTCTATTTTGGGCGGGATCAGGCACAGATACGCAGTATTTT. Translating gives CASSLFWAGSGTDTQYF.

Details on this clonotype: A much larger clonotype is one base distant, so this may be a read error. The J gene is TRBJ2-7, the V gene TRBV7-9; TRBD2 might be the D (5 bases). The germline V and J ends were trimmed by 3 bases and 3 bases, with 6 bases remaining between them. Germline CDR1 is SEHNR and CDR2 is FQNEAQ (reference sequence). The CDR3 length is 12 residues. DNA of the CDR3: TGTGCCAGCAGCTTCGGGGACTACGAGCAGTACTTC. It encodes CASSFGDYEQYF. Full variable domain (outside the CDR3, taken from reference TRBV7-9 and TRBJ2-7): DTGVSQNPRHKITKRGQNVTFRCDPISEHNRLYWYRQTLGQGPEFLTYFQNEAQLEKSRLLSDRFSAERPKGSFSTLEIQRTEQGDSAMYLCASSFGDYEQYFGPGTRLTVT.

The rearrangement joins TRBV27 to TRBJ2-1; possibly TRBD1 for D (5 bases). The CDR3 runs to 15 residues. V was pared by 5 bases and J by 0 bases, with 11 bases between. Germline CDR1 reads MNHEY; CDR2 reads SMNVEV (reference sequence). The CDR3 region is CASSLGRASYNEQFF. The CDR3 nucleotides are TGTGCCAGCAGTCTGGGCAGGGCCTCCTACAATGAGCAGTTCTTC.

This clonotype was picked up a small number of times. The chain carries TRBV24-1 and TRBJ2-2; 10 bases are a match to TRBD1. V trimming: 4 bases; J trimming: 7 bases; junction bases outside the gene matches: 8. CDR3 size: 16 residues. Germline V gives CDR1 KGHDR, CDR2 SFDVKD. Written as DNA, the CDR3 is TGTGCCACCAGTGACCCGGGACAGGGGAGGAACGGGGAGCTGTTTTTT. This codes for CATSDPGQGRNGELFF.

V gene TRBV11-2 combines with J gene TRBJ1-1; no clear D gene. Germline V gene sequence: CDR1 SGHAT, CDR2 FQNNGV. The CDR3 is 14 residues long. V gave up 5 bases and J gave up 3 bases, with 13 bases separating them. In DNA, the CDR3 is TGTGCCAGCAGCCCCTTTTGGGAAGACACTGAAGCTTTCTTT. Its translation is CASSPFWEDTEAFF.

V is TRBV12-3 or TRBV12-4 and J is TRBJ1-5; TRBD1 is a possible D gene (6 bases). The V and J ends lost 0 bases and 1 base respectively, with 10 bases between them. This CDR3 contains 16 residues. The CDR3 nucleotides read TGTGCCAGCAGTTTAGCCCGCAGGGGAAGCAATCAGCCCCAGCATTTT. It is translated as CASSLARRGSNQPQHF.

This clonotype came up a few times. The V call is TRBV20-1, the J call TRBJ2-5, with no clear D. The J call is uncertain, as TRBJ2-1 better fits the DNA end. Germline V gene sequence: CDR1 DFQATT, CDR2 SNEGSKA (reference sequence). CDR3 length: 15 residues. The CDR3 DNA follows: TGCAGTGCTAGCAAGACAACCTCCCAGCTGATGGGGCAGTTCTTC. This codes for CSASKTTSQLMGQFF.

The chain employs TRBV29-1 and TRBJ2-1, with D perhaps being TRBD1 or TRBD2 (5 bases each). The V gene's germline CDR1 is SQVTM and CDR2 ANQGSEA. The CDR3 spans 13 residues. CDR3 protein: CKLRDRAYNEQFF. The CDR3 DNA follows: TGCAAGCTCCGGGACCGGGCATACAATGAGCAGTTCTTC.

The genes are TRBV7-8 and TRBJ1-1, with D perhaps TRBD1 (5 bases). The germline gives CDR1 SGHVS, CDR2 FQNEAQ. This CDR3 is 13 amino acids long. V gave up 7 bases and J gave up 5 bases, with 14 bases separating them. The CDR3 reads CASTLGPLTEAFF. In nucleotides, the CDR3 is TGTGCCAGCACCCTGGGGCCGCTTACTGAAGCTTTCTTT.

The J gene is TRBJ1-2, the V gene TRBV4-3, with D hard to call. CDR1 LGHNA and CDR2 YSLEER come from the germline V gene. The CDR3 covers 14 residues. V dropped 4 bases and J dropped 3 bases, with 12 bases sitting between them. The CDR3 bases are TGCGCCAGCAGCCCCCAATCGCTAGACTATGGCTACACCTTC. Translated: CASSPQSLDYGYTF.

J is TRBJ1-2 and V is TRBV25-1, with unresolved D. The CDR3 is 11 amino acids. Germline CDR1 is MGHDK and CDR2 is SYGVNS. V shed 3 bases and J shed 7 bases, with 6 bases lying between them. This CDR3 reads CASSDPSGYTF. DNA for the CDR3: TGTGCCAGCAGTGACCCGAGTGGCTACACCTTC.

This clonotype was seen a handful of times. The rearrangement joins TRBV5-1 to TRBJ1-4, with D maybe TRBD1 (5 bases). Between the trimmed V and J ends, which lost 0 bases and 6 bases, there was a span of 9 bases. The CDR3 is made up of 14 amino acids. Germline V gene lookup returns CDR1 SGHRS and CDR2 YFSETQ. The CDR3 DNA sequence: TGCGCCAGCAGCTTGGAGGGACGGGATGAAAAACTGTTTTTT. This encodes CASSLEGRDEKLFF.

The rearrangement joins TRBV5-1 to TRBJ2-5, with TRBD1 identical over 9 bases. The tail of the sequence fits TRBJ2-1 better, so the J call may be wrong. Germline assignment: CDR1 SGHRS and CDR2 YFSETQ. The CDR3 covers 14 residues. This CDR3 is CASYKDRGYNEQFF. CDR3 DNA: TGCGCCAGCTATAAGGACAGGGGCTACAATGAGCAGTTCTTC.

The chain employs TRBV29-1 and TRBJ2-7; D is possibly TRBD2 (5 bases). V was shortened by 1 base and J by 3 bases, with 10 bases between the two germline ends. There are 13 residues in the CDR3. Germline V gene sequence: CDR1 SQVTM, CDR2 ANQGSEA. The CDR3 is CSVEGVGDYEQYF. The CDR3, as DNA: TGCAGCGTTGAAGGGGTCGGGGACTACGAGCAGTACTTC.

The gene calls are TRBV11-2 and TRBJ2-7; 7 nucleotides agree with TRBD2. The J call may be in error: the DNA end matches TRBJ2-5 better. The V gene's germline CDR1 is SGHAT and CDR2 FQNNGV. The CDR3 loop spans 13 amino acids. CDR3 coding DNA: TGTGCCAGCCGAGCGGGGATTCAAGAGACCCAGTACTTC. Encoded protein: CASRAGIQETQYF.

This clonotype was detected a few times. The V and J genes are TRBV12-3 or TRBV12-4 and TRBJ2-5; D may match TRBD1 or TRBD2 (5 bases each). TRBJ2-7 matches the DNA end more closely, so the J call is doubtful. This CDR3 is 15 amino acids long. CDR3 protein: CASSSMWGYHYEQYF. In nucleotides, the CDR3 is TGTGCCAGCAGTTCAATGTGGGGGTACCACTACGAGCAGTACTTC.

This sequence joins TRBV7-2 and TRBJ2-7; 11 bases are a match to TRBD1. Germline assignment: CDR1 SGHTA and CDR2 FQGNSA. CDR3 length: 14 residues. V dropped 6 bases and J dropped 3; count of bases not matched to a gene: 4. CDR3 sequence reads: CASRGTGGVYEQYF. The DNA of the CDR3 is TGTGCCAGCAGGGGGACAGGGGGGGTCTACGAGCAGTACTTC.

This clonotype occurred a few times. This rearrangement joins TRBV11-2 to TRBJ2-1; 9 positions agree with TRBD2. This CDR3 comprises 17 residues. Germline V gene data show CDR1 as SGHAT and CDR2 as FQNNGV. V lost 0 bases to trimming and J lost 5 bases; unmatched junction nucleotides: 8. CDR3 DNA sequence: TGTGCCAGCAGCTTAGATCTCGTGACTAGCGGACACAATGAGCAGTTCTTC. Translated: CASSLDLVTSGHNEQFF.

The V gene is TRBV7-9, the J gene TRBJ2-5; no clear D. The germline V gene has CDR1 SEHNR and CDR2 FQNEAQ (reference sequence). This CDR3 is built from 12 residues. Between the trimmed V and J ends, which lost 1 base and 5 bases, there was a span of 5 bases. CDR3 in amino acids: CASSLVNETQYF. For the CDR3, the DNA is TGTGCCAGCAGCTTAGTCAATGAGACCCAGTACTTC.

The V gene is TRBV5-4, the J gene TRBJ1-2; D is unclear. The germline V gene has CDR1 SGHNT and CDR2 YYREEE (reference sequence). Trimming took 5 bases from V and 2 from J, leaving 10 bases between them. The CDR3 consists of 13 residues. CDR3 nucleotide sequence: TGTGCCAGCAGTATTGACGGAAACTATGGCTACACCTTC. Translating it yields CASSIDGNYGYTF.

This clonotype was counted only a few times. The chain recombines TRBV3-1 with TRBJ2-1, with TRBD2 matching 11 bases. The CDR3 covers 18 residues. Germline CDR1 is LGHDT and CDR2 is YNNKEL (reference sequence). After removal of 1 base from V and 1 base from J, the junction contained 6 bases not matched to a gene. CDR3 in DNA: TGTGCCAGCAGCCAAGTTCCAACTAGCGGGGGATCCTACAATGAGCAGTTCTTC. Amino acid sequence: CASSQVPTSGGSYNEQFF.